Listed below are T cell receptor beta chains from one sample, sequenced in a study of T cell responses to AZD1222 COVID-19 vaccine. Libraries were prepared by immunoSEQ multiplex PCR; TCRdb keeps only in-frame clonotypes and omits some of them. The table has some 200,000 clones, more than 85% seen once. Source: peripheral blood, taken on day 0 of MenACWY control vaccination. Every receptor here comes from an adult in good health. CDR3s include the opening cysteine and the closing phenylalanine or tryptophan. Each record gives: J gene, V gene, clone size, CDR3 length, D gene, CDR3 protein, CDR3 DNA. A D gene is named only where the DNA matches it firmly. Clone size is stated in some rows and not others, as once, few, many or a class when expanded.

TRBJ1-2 TRBV5-1 . 16 TRBD1 CASSRTGQGREFGYTF TGCGCCAGCAGCAGGACCGGACAGGGAAGGGAGTTTGGCTACACCTTC
TRBJ1-2 TRBV10-3 . 12 TRBD1 CAIGQGDYGYTF TGTGCCATCGGACAGGGAGACTATGGCTACACCTTC
TRBJ2-3 TRBV13 . 16 . CASSTRQGSGTDTQYF TGTGCCAGCAGCACCCGACAAGGGTCGGGCACAGATACGCAGTATTTT
TRBJ1-2 TRBV28 . 12 . CASSFKGYGYTF TGTGCCAGCAGTTTTAAGGGGTATGGCTACACCTTC
TRBJ1-2 TRBV30 . 13 . CAWSLDSPYGYTF TGTGCCTGGAGTTTGGACAGTCCCTATGGCTACACCTTC
TRBJ1-5 TRBV28 . 12 . CASSLVNQPQHF TGTGCCAGCAGTTTGGTCAATCAGCCCCAGCATTTT
TRBJ1-6 TRBV30 . 13 . CAGAGSYNSPLHF TGTGCCGGAGCGGGGTCCTATAATTCACCCCTCCACTTT
TRBJ2-1 TRBV20-1 . 15 TRBD2 CSASPTSGGYNEQFF TGCAGTGCTAGTCCGACTAGCGGGGGCTACAATGAGCAGTTCTTC
TRBJ1-4 TRBV5-1 once 14 . CASRERATNEKLFF TGCGCCAGCAGGGAGAGGGCAACTAATGAAAAACTGTTTTTT
TRBJ1-6 TRBV13 few 13 . CASQDRSRSPLHF TGTGCCAGCCAAGACAGAAGTCGTTCACCCCTCCACTTT
TRBJ2-1 TRBV7-2 once 14 TRBD1 CASSLDRGHNEQFF TGTGCCAGCAGCTTAGACAGGGGGCACAATGAGCAGTTCTTC
TRBJ1-6 TRBV6-5 . 12 TRBD1 CASGWDRGILHF TGTGCCAGCGGATGGGACAGGGGTATCCTCCACTTT
TRBJ1-1 TRBV19 . 15 . CASSPWGQGSTEAFF TGTGCCAGTAGTCCCTGGGGGCAGGGGAGCACTGAAGCTTTCTTT
TRBJ2-5 TRBV11-2 . 18 TRBD2 CASSLGTYLAGDQETQYF TGTGCCAGCAGCTTAGGTACATATCTAGCGGGGGACCAAGAGACCCAGTACTTC
TRBJ1-1 TRBV5-4 . 14 TRBD1 CASSALDRGTEAFF TGTGCCAGCAGCGCCCTCGACAGGGGGACTGAAGCTTTCTTT
TRBJ1-1 TRBV15 . 15 TRBD1 CATSRDGYRGIEAFF TGTGCCACCAGCAGAGATGGGTACAGGGGAATTGAAGCTTTCTTT
TRBJ1-1 TRBV29-1 . 13 . CSVGSGGNTEAFF TGCAGCGTTGGTTCAGGAGGGAACACTGAAGCTTTCTTT
TRBJ1-2 TRBV7-2 . 12 . CASRALEGSYTF TGTGCCAGCAGGGCCCTAGAGGGAAGCTACACCTTC
TRBJ2-1 TRBV6-1 . 15 TRBD1 CASSEGGQGTGEQFF TGTGCCAGCAGTGAAGGGGGACAGGGTACCGGTGAGCAGTTCTTC
TRBJ1-3 TRBV30 once 14 . CAWSPGSPGNTIYF TGTGCCTGGAGCCCCGGGTCCCCTGGAAACACCATATATTTT
TRBJ2-7 TRBV9 . 15 TRBD1 CASSYQTGASYEQYF TGTGCCAGCAGCTATCAGACAGGGGCCTCCTACGAGCAGTACTTC
TRBJ2-2 TRBV2 . 12 TRBD1 CASGQGLGELFF TGTGCCAGCGGACAGGGGCTCGGGGAGCTGTTTTTT
TRBJ1-5 TRBV4-2 . 16 . CASSQDVARINQPQHF TGTGCCAGCAGCCAAGATGTGGCCAGAATCAATCAGCCCCAGCATTTT
TRBJ1-2 TRBV5-1 . 13 . CASSFGSNYGYTF TGCGCCAGCAGCTTCGGGTCTAACTATGGCTACACCTTC
TRBJ1-2 TRBV12-3/TRBV12-4 . 13 . CASSFGRGNGYTF TGTGCCAGCAGTTTTGGGAGGGGTAATGGCTACACCTTC
TRBJ1-6 TRBV7-2 . 17 . CASSLETRGVKNSPLHF TGTGCCAGCAGCTTAGAGACTAGGGGAGTTAAAAATTCACCCCTCCACTTT
TRBJ1-6 TRBV6-5 . 15 . CASSSSGRVESPLHF TGTGCCAGCAGTTCCTCAGGGAGAGTGGAATCACCCCTCCACTTT
TRBJ1-1 TRBV7-2 . 12 . CASSSQGTEAFF TGTGCCAGCAGCTCACAGGGTACTGAAGCTTTCTTT
TRBJ1-3 TRBV18 . 13 . CASSPGVENTIYF TGTGCCAGCTCACCAGGGGTGGAAAACACCATATATTTT
TRBJ2-6 TRBV3-1/TRBV3-2 . 16 TRBD1 CASSLTGGAGANVLTF TGTGCCAGCAGTCTAACAGGGGGCGCTGGGGCCAACGTCCTGACTTTC
TRBJ1-2 TRBV7-9 . 17 . CASSTTRGTADTGGYTF TGTGCCAGCAGCACGACCCGGGGGACCGCAGATACGGGTGGCTACACCTTC
TRBJ1-5 TRBV5-5 . 14 . CASSLAPGLQPQHF TGTGCCAGCAGCTTGGCCCCAGGGCTTCAGCCCCAGCATTTT
TRBJ1-2 TRBV28 . 13 . CASSSGRVGGYTF TGTGCCAGCAGCTCGGGCCGGGTGGGTGGCTACACCTTC
TRBJ1-5 TRBV7-8 . 15 . CASSLAGVRNQPQHF TGTGCCAGCAGCTTGGCAGGGGTTCGGAATCAGCCCCAGCATTTT
TRBJ2-7 TRBV5-6 . 14 TRBD1 CASRKWTGKNEQYF TGTGCCAGCAGAAAGTGGACAGGGAAGAACGAGCAGTACTTC
TRBJ1-1 TRBV16 . 12 . CASSQSGYEAFF TGTGCCAGCAGCCAATCGGGCTATGAAGCTTTCTTT
TRBJ2-7 TRBV18 . 16 TRBD1 CASSPSGQGATYEQYF TGTGCCAGCTCACCTTCGGGACAGGGGGCCACCTACGAGCAGTACTTC
TRBJ1-4 TRBV4-3 . 15 . CASSQRIATNEKLFF TGCGCCAGCAGCCAACGGATTGCAACTAATGAAAAACTGTTTTTT
TRBJ1-2 TRBV2 . 15 . CASSEDRVRTDGYTF TGTGCCAGCAGTGAAGATAGGGTACGAACTGATGGCTACACCTTC
TRBJ2-3 TRBV5-1 . 16 TRBD1 CASSRDRGSPTDTQYF TGCGCCAGCAGCCGAGACAGGGGTTCCCCCACAGATACGCAGTATTTT
TRBJ1-2 TRBV9 once 14 TRBD1 CASSPGQGAYGYTF TGTGCCAGCAGCCCCGGACAGGGAGCATATGGCTACACCTTC
TRBJ1-5 TRBV20-1 . 15 . CSASSGTIGNQPQHF TGCAGTGCTAGTTCCGGGACTATTGGGAATCAGCCCCAGCATTTT
TRBJ1-5 TRBV2 once 14 . CASSGGLINQPQHF TGTGCCAGCTCTGGGGGCCTGATCAATCAGCCCCAGCATTTT
TRBJ1-4 TRBV28 . 13 TRBD1 CASRYPTGQKLFF TGTGCCAGCAGATACCCGACAGGGCAAAAACTGTTTTTT
TRBJ1-2 TRBV4-2 once 13 TRBD1 CASSQDRDRAYTF TGTGCCAGCAGCCAAGACCGGGACAGGGCCTACACCTTC
TRBJ1-5 TRBV10-3 . 13 . CATQGNGNQPQHF TGTGCCACCCAGGGTAATGGCAATCAGCCCCAGCATTTT
TRBJ1-5 TRBV4-1 . 16 . CASSQEPPYSNQPQHF TGCGCCAGCAGCCAAGAACCTCCGTACAGCAATCAGCCCCAGCATTTT
TRBJ1-4 TRBV20-1 . 11 . CSSQSGEKLFF TGCAGTTCGCAGTCCGGTGAAAAACTGTTTTTT
TRBJ1-6 TRBV7-2 . 15 . CASSLASRVYSPLHF TGTGCCAGCAGCTTAGCCAGCAGGGTTTATTCACCCCTCCACTTT
TRBJ1-2 TRBV5-8 few 15 . CASSHPSRGLYGYTF TGTGCCAGCAGCCATCCCTCGCGGGGGCTCTATGGCTACACCTTC
TRBJ1-3 TRBV19 . 14 . CASSINRAGNTIYF TGTGCCAGTAGTATTAACAGGGCCGGAAACACCATATATTTT
TRBJ1-1 TRBV6-2/TRBV6-3 . 14 . CASSPTGQIPGAFF TGTGCCAGCAGCCCCACAGGCCAAATACCGGGAGCTTTCTTT
TRBJ1-2 TRBV28 . 13 . CASSLWGREGYTF TGTGCCAGCAGTTTGTGGGGGCGGGAAGGCTACACCTTC